This TCR beta chain was sequenced for a study of T cell repertoires in cytomegalovirus infection. As for the study in general: It was recently identified HLA-C-restricted and well-studied HLA-B-restricted CMV epitopes that the study used. Based on public TCR beta signatures, there were indications of CMV infection and of a matching HLA type.

TCRdb re-derived calls from the reads in MiXCR, one entry per CDR3 protein. The sample consists of approximately 910,000 distinct CDR3 sequences, approximately 32% of them appearing once. With regard to this clonotype: Its cognate antigen is unknown.

Study results and caveats: Based on cumulative public TCR beta family frequency, carriers of CMV plus the relevant HLA were identified.

The TCR comes from a human donor in good health (CMV status not recorded). Some clones in this sample may be carry-over from other donors' samples. The input for sequencing was cultured CD8+ T cells from PBMCs, taken from culture after CMV antigen stimulation.

CDR3 in DNA: TGTGCCACCAGCAGCGGGGGGGCCACAGATACGCAGTATTTT. It translates to CATSSGGATDTQYF. The chain joins TRBV15 to TRBJ2-3; TRBD2 matches at 8 bases. Germline V CDR1 and CDR2: LNHNV, YYDKDF (reference sequence). This CDR3 comprises 14 residues. After removal of 3 bases from V and 2 bases from J, the junction contained 1 base not matched to a gene.